Presented here are 25 T cell receptor beta chains from one specimen sequenced in a study of blood T cell repertoires in COVID-19. Sequencing was performed with immunoSEQ multiplex PCR; in TCRdb, only in-frame clones are kept and a portion is missing. The sample comprises some 33,000 clones, about 88% of which are singletons, and around 2% rests with the top ten. The source material was peripheral blood. The source of these receptors is a human donor in a cohort sampled during active COVID-19.

The chain links TRBV5-4 to TRBJ2-7, with D uncertain. Trimming shortened V by 3 bases and J by 3 bases, and 10 bases separated the two germline ends. This CDR3 has 13 residues. Germline-derived CDR1 and CDR2 are SGHNT and YYREEE (reference sequence). The CDR3 here is CASSWSTSYEQYF. CDR3 bases: TGTGCCAGCAGCTGGTCAACGAGCTACGAGCAGTACTTC.

The genes are TRBV12-3 or TRBV12-4 and TRBJ1-1, with a tentative D call TRBD1 (5 bases). This CDR3 is 13 amino acids long. Trimming pared 4 bases from V and 4 bases from J, leaving 10 bases between. CDR3 residues: CASSSGRGTEAFF. The CDR3 nucleotides are TGTGCCAGCAGTTCGGGGAGGGGCACTGAAGCTTTCTTT.

This clone was counted a single time. In DNA, the CDR3 is TGTGCCAGCTCACCAGGGGACAGGGTCTACAATGAGCAGTTCTTC. This gives the protein CASSPGDRVYNEQFF. The V and J genes are TRBV18 and TRBJ2-1; 9 nucleotides line up with TRBD1. The CDR3 spans 15 residues. CDR1 KGHSH and CDR2 LQKENI come from the germline V gene. Trimming cost V 2 bases and J 3 bases; bases outside gene matches: 2.

The rearrangement uses TRBV4-1 and TRBJ2-2; TRBD2 matches 9 bases. V trimming: 2 bases; J trimming: 0 bases; junction bases outside the gene matches: 4. In germline, CDR1 is MGHRA, CDR2 YSYEKL. The CDR3 sequence is 17 residues long. The CDR3: CASSQLLAGTNTGELFF. The CDR3 region has the DNA TGCGCCAGCAGCCAACTTCTAGCGGGGACGAACACCGGGGAGCTGTTTTTT.

This rearrangement joins TRBV3-1 (or the pseudogene TRBV3-2) to TRBJ2-7; D unclear. The V end was cut by 1 base, the J end by 7 bases, with 11 bases between. The germline gives CDR1 LGHDT, CDR2 YNNKEL (reference sequence). This CDR3 is built from 13 residues. In DNA, the CDR3 is TGTGCCAGCAGCCAAGGGTCTTACAGAGAGCAGTACTTC. It yields the protein CASSQGSYREQYF.

This rearrangement joins TRBV2 to TRBJ2-7; the match to TRBD1 covers 8 bases. Looked up from germline, CDR1 is SNHLY and CDR2 is FYNNEI. The CDR3 has 13 amino acids. V gave up 7 bases and J gave up 2 bases; unmatched junction bases: 4. CDR3 in DNA: TGTGCCAGCAATGGACAGGGAACCTACGAGCAGTACTTC. Its translation is CASNGQGTYEQYF. The whole variable domain, remainder taken from reference TRBV2 and TRBJ2-7, is EPEVTQTPSHQVTQMGQEVILRCVPISNHLYFYWYRQILGQKVEFLVSFYNNEISEKSEIFDDQFSVERPDGSNFTLKIRSTKLEDSAMYFCASNGQGTYEQYFGPGTRLTVT.

This clone has only one observation. This chain joins TRBV27 and TRBJ2-3; D call uncertain. The V gene's germline CDR1 is MNHEY and CDR2 SMNVEV (reference sequence). Between the trimmed V and J ends, which lost 5 bases and 0 bases, there was a span of 9 bases. The CDR3 extends over 14 amino acids. The CDR3 DNA sequence: TGTGCCAGCAGTATGATAGTGAGCACAGATACGCAGTATTTT. Residues: CASSMIVSTDTQYF.

This sequence joins TRBV29-1 and TRBJ1-1, with 7 bases fitting TRBD1. CDR3 length: 14 amino acids. V gave up 7 bases and J gave up 0 bases; unmatched junction bases: 8. Germline V gene lookup returns CDR1 SQVTM and CDR2 ANQGSEA. The CDR3 sequence: CSANPGQMNTEAFF. The CDR3 region has the DNA TGCAGCGCCAATCCGGGACAGATGAACACTGAAGCTTTCTTT.

The chain recombines TRBV6-5 with TRBJ2-7, with D possibly TRBD1 on 6 matching bases. The germline CDR1 and CDR2 sequences are MNHEY and SVGAGI. The germline V and J ends were trimmed by 7 bases and 4 bases, with 20 bases remaining between them. The CDR3 has 15 residues. The DNA of the CDR3 is TGTGCCAGCAAACAACAACTTCAGGGGCCATACGAGCAGTACTTC. This encodes CASKQQLQGPYEQYF.

The chain uses TRBV6-6 and TRBJ2-3; 15 bases fit TRBD2. Trimming at V came to 6 bases and at J to 2 bases, leaving 12 bases not matched to a gene. The CDR3 is 19 residues long. The germline V gene has CDR1 MNHNY and CDR2 SVGAGI (reference sequence). The CDR3 coding sequence is TGTGCCAGCAGCCGAACCGGGACTAGCGGGGGGACCACCACAGATACGCAGTATTTT. Its protein product is CASSRTGTSGGTTTDTQYF.

The chain joins TRBV5-1 to TRBJ2-1; 7 bases agree with TRBD2. V dropped 2 bases and J dropped 5; count of bases not matched to a gene: 4. Germline V lookup: CDR1 SGHRS, CDR2 YFSETQ. This CDR3 is built from 14 residues. The DNA of the CDR3 is TGCGCCAGCAGCTTAGCGGGGTACAACAATGAGCAGTTCTTC. This codes for CASSLAGYNNEQFF.

The J gene is TRBJ2-7, the V gene TRBV6-5; no definite D call. This CDR3 has 12 amino acids. Germline lookup yields CDR1 MNHEY and CDR2 SVGAGI. The V gene lost 11 bases and the J gene lost 0 bases, with 11 bases spanning the gap. The CDR3 bases are TGTGCCTCGGTGAGGAGCTCCTACGAGCAGTACTTC. It yields the protein CASVRSSYEQYF.

V and J are TRBV7-2 and TRBJ2-1, with 11 bases aligning to TRBD2. The CDR3 loop spans 17 amino acids. J was trimmed by 1 base and V by 5 bases; bases with no gene match: 7. Germline V lookup: CDR1 SGHTA, CDR2 FQGNSA. This CDR3 is CASSLGLAGTSYNEQFF. CDR3 sequence (DNA): TGTGCCAGCAGCCTAGGACTAGCGGGCACATCCTACAATGAGCAGTTCTTC.

This chain connects TRBV5-1 to TRBJ1-1; a weak D match, TRBD1 (5 bases). This CDR3 comprises 12 residues. The germline CDR1 and CDR2 sequences are SGHRS and YFSETQ. V lost 5 bases and J lost 1, with 6 bases in between. CDR3 DNA sequence: TGCGCCAGCAGAGGACAGAACACTGAAGCTTTCTTT. Residues: CASRGQNTEAFF.

The V and J genes are TRBV2 and TRBJ2-5; 8 bases align to TRBD1. CDR3 length equals 14 residues. Germline lookup yields CDR1 SNHLY and CDR2 FYNNEI. Trimming took 8 bases from V and 7 from J; bases not matched to a gene: 12. As DNA, the CDR3 is TGTGCCAGCGGGGGGTCCGGACAGGGCGGGACCCAGTACTTC. The encoded protein is CASGGSGQGGTQYF.

This chain links TRBV11-2 with TRBJ2-7, with D possibly matching TRBD1 (6 bases). The CDR3 has 12 amino acids. Deletions cut 3 bases from V and 5 bases from J, with 8 bases between. Germline V gene sequence: CDR1 SGHAT, CDR2 FQNNGV. The CDR3 reads CASSFEGDEQYF. The CDR3 region has the DNA TGTGCCAGCAGCTTTGAGGGGGACGAGCAGTACTTC.

The gene calls are TRBV7-9 and TRBJ1-2; 8 bases fit TRBD1. The V and J ends lost 4 bases and 4 bases, in that order; junction bases with no gene match: 8. Germline V lookup: CDR1 SEHNR, CDR2 FQNEAQ (reference sequence). The CDR3 runs to 15 residues. For the CDR3, the DNA is TGTGCCAGCAGCTCTGGACAGGGCCTTCTCTATGGCTACACCTTC. It specifies CASSSGQGLLYGYTF.

The CDR3 region is CASSFRDREETQYF. DNA for the CDR3: TGTGCCAGCAGCTTCCGGGACAGGGAAGAGACCCAGTACTTC. The chain employs TRBV13 and TRBJ2-5; 9 positions match TRBD1. V shed 3 bases and J 3 bases; nucleotides not matched to a gene: 2. Germline assignment: CDR1 PRHDT and CDR2 FYEKMQ (reference sequence). The CDR3 extends over 14 amino acids.

The rearrangement links TRBV2 to TRBJ1-1, with 9 positions matching TRBD1. The CDR3 is 11 residues long. V gave up 8 bases and J gave up 11 bases; unmatched junction bases: 6. Germline lookup yields CDR1 SNHLY and CDR2 FYNNEI. CDR3 sequence (DNA): TGTGCCAGCTACGGACAGGGGAGGGCTTTCTTT. Translating gives CASYGQGRAFF.

A single count supports this clone. The DNA of the CDR3 is TGTGCCAGCAGCCGAGGGGACAGACAAGAAAAACTGTTTTTT. Protein sequence: CASSRGDRQEKLFF. The chain employs TRBV28 and TRBJ1-4, with 7 bases matching TRBD1. The CDR3 is 14 residues long. V shed 6 bases and J 8 bases; nucleotides not matched to a gene: 9. CDR1 is MDHEN, CDR2 SYDVKM, per germline.

The J gene is TRBJ2-3, the V gene TRBV4-1; 9 nucleotides line up with TRBD2. V dropped 4 bases and J dropped 4; count of bases not matched to a gene: 6. The germline V gene has CDR1 MGHRA and CDR2 YSYEKL. The CDR3 covers 15 residues. CDR3 protein: CASSPFGGGADTQYF. CDR3 DNA sequence: TGCGCCAGCAGCCCCTTCGGCGGGGGGGCAGATACGCAGTATTTT.

This sequence joins TRBV5-5 and TRBJ2-3; D unresolved. There are 13 residues in the CDR3. Germline CDR1 reads SGHKS; CDR2 reads YYEKEE (reference sequence). Trimming pared 2 bases from V and 7 bases from J, leaving 11 bases between. The CDR3 sequence: CASSFFKPNTQYF. Here the CDR3 DNA reads TGTGCCAGCAGCTTTTTTAAGCCTAATACGCAGTATTTT.

V gene TRBV3-1 (or the pseudogene TRBV3-2) combines with J gene TRBJ2-5; D call uncertain. CDR3 length: 15 amino acids. The germline CDR1 and CDR2 sequences are LGHDT and YNNKEL (reference sequence). V was pared by 4 bases and J by 1 base, with 13 bases between. The CDR3 coding sequence is TGTGCCAGCAGCCCATTCCCAACTACCCAAGAGACCCAGTACTTC. The encoded protein is CASSPFPTTQETQYF.

This chain joins TRBV11-2 and TRBJ1-1; D gene ambiguous. Trimming pared 1 base from V and 0 bases from J, leaving 6 bases between. The CDR3 loop spans 14 amino acids. CDR1 SGHAT and CDR2 FQNNGV come from the germline V gene. This CDR3 reads CASSLALLNTEAFF. CDR3 nucleotide sequence: TGTGCCAGCAGCTTAGCTCTCTTGAACACTGAAGCTTTCTTT.

The rearrangement uses TRBV11-3 and TRBJ2-3, with 8 bases identical to TRBD2. Germline V CDR1 and CDR2: SGHNT, YENEEA. CDR3 length: 16 amino acids. V lost 5 bases to trimming and J lost 2 bases; unmatched junction nucleotides: 9. This chain's CDR3 is CASSAWGAGDTDTQYF. Here the CDR3 DNA reads TGTGCCAGCAGCGCCTGGGGAGCGGGGGACACAGATACGCAGTATTTT.